The next 20 T cell receptor beta chains were all read from a single sample in a study of Graves' ophthalmopathy and Graves' hyperthyroidism. The TCR beta CDR3 regions underwent amplification from RNA transcripts. First-round RT-PCR with HTBI primers preceded a second-round multiplex PCR. TCRdb reprocessed the multiplex PCR reads with MiXCR, giving one entry per CDR3 protein. The sample yields about 220,000 distinct CDR3 sequences, 20% to 25% seen once. The source material was peripheral blood. Every receptor here comes from a woman aged 50 to 60 with Graves' ophthalmopathy.

This clonotype was recorded at least ten times. This CDR3 reads CASSVRAGGSSYEQYF. The CDR3 bases are TGTGCCAGCAGCGTGAGAGCGGGAGGTAGCTCCTACGAGCAGTACTTC. The chain uses TRBV7-2 and TRBJ2-7, with 9 positions matching TRBD2. Germline CDR1 SGHTA, CDR2 FQGNSA. The junction had 8 bases not matched to a gene; V was cut back by 5 bases and J by 0 bases. This CDR3 is built from 16 residues.

This clonotype came up many times. The chain employs TRBV13 and TRBJ1-2; D is unclear. The CDR3 consists of 12 residues. Trimming stripped 5 bases from V and 2 bases from J, with 6 bases between. Germline CDR1 PRHDT, CDR2 FYEKMQ (reference sequence). This CDR3 reads CASSQQNYGYTF. The CDR3 DNA sequence: TGTGCCAGCAGCCAACAGAACTATGGCTACACCTTC.

This clonotype was seen repeatedly, ten times or more. The chain couples TRBV20-1 to TRBJ1-2, with a possible D match to TRBD1 (5 bases). Germline loops: CDR1 DFQATT, CDR2 SNEGSKA (reference sequence). The germline V and J ends were trimmed by 3 bases and 1 base, with 9 bases remaining between them. This CDR3 is 13 amino acids long. CDR3 region: CSASWQGNYGYTF. DNA of the CDR3: TGCAGTGCTAGTTGGCAGGGTAACTATGGCTACACCTTC.

This clonotype appeared many times. The V gene is TRBV25-1, the J gene TRBJ2-4, with 7 bases lining up with TRBD1. V shed 6 bases, J shed 5 bases, and the junction held 4 bases outside the gene matches. The germline V gene has CDR1 MGHDK and CDR2 SYGVNS. The CDR3 loop spans 13 amino acids. The CDR3 sequence is CASSRDRENIQYF. In nucleotides, the CDR3 is TGTGCCAGCAGCCGGGACAGAGAAAACATTCAGTACTTC.

This clonotype has just a few counts. The CDR3 loop reads CASSGRLAGSYEQYF. As DNA, the CDR3 is TGTGCCAGCAGCGGACGACTAGCGGGGTCCTACGAGCAGTACTTC. The rearrangement links TRBV6-1 to TRBJ2-7; TRBD2 matches at 11 bases. Germline V gene sequence: CDR1 MNHNS, CDR2 SASEGT. CDR3 size: 15 residues. Unmatched junction bases numbered 5, after V lost 6 bases and J lost 1 base.

Ten or more counts support this clonotype. The chain couples TRBV20-1 to TRBJ2-5, with 14 bases that match TRBD2. The CDR3 runs to 15 residues. With 6 bases clipped from V and 4 bases from J, the junction kept 7 bases outside the gene matches. Germline V gene sequence: CDR1 DFQATT, CDR2 SNEGSKA (reference sequence). In DNA form, the CDR3 reads TGCAGTGCACCGACTAGCGGGAGGGCCTCAGAGACCCAGTACTTC. This gives the protein CSAPTSGRASETQYF.

The genes are TRBV2 and TRBJ2-7, with 8 bases that match TRBD2. The ends lost 5 bases at V and 2 bases at J; junction bases unmatched: 5. The CDR3 totals 14 residues. CDR1 is SNHLY, CDR2 FYNNEI, per germline. The CDR3 DNA sequence: TGTGCCAGCAGTACCGGGACTAGGGCCTACGAGCAGTACTTC. It specifies CASSTGTRAYEQYF.

Comment on this clonotype: One base away lies a much larger clone, so this may be a sequencing read error. Because the CDR3 is missing its conserved closing phenylalanine or tryptophan, this is likely a read error. The V call is TRBV7-2, the J call TRBJ1-2, with D possibly being TRBD1 (5 bases). The V gene's germline CDR1 is SGHTA and CDR2 FQGNSA. V was pared by 3 bases and J by 4 bases, with 6 bases between. There are 12 residues in the CDR3. CDR3 sequence: CASSFTGYGYTV. The CDR3 DNA is TGTGCCAGCAGCTTCACAGGCTATGGCTACACCGTC.

This clonotype showed up many times. The chain has TRBV2 and TRBJ2-4; 7 bases fit TRBD1. Germline trimming cut 6 bases from V and 7 bases from J; bases unmatched to any gene: 9. The CDR3 has 14 residues. Germline V gene sequence: CDR1 SNHLY, CDR2 FYNNEI. CDR3 DNA sequence: TGTGCCAGCAGGGCGCAGGGGGACGGGAACATTCAGTACTTC. Encoded protein: CASRAQGDGNIQYF.

The table lists this clonotype with a few counts. This chain connects TRBV5-4 to TRBJ2-7; TRBD2 matches 7 bases. Germline assignment: CDR1 SGHNT and CDR2 YYREEE (reference sequence). Trimming at V came to 4 bases and at J to 3 bases, leaving 4 bases not matched to a gene. The CDR3 consists of 13 residues. The CDR3 sequence is CASSPGLLYEQYF. Here the CDR3 DNA reads TGTGCCAGCAGCCCGGGACTACTCTACGAGCAGTACTTC.

The chain carries TRBV2 and TRBJ2-5; TRBD1 matches 8 bases. CDR3 length: 13 amino acids. V was clipped by 4 bases and J by 4 bases; unmatched bases: 2. The V gene's germline CDR1 is SNHLY and CDR2 FYNNEI. The CDR3 protein is CASSVTGAETQYF. CDR3 coding DNA: TGTGCCAGCAGTGTGACAGGGGCAGAGACCCAGTACTTC.

This clonotype was counted only a few times. The chain links TRBV30 to TRBJ2-1; D remains unclear. The ends were cut back, 6 bases at V and 10 bases at J, with 13 bases in the middle. The CDR3 length is 11 residues. Germline V CDR1 and CDR2: GTSNPN, SVGIG (reference sequence). The CDR3 loop is CACTIWAEQFF. The CDR3, as DNA: TGTGCCTGCACTATTTGGGCCGAGCAGTTCTTC.

The chain is built from TRBV27 and TRBJ2-7; TRBD2 aligns across 9 bases. Germline V gives CDR1 MNHEY, CDR2 SMNVEV (reference sequence). The junction had 12 bases not matched to a gene; V was cut back by 5 bases and J by 1 base. The CDR3 covers 17 residues. The DNA of the CDR3 is TGTGCCAGCAGTCCAAGGGCCGCTAGCGGGACTTCCTACGAGCAGTACTTC. Amino acid sequence: CASSPRAASGTSYEQYF.

This clonotype was seen ten or more times. The V and J genes are TRBV5-1 and TRBJ2-7; 14 nucleotides line up with TRBD2. The germline V gene has CDR1 SGHRS and CDR2 YFSETQ. J lost 7 bases, V lost 4 bases, and 13 bases had no gene match. This CDR3 region has 17 residues. The CDR3 sequence is CASSLGLAGGSTREQYF. In DNA, the CDR3 is TGCGCCAGCAGCCTCGGACTAGCGGGAGGATCCACGAGAGAGCAGTACTTC.

This clonotype came up many times. The rearrangement uses TRBV5-5 and TRBJ2-5; 8 bases fit TRBD2. After removal of 0 bases from V and 4 bases from J, the junction contained 5 bases not matched to a gene. CDR3 length: 15 residues. Germline CDR1 is SGHKS and CDR2 is YYEKEE (reference sequence). The CDR3 is CASSLGRAGGETQYF. The CDR3 region has the DNA TGTGCCAGCAGCTTGGGGAGGGCGGGAGGAGAGACCCAGTACTTC. Together with reference TRBV5-5 and TRBJ2-5, the CDR3 gives the full variable domain: DAGVTQSPTHLIKTRGQQVTLRCSPISGHKSVSWYQQVLGQGPQFIFQYYEKEERGRGNFPDRFSARQFPNYSSELNVNALLLGDSALYLCASSLGRAGGETQYFGPGTRLLVL.

There are many counts of this clonotype. V gene TRBV29-1 combines with J gene TRBJ1-1; no firm D call. This CDR3 is 11 amino acids long. V lost 3 bases to trimming and J lost 6 bases, with 8 bases between them. Germline V gene lookup returns CDR1 SQVTM and CDR2 ANQGSEA. CDR3 loop: CSVDVDSEAFF. The CDR3 region has the DNA TGCAGCGTTGATGTGGACTCTGAAGCTTTCTTT. Filled out from reference TRBV29-1 and TRBJ1-1, the complete variable domain reads SAVISQKPSRDICQRGTSLTIQCQVDSQVTMMFWYRQQPGQSLTLIATANQGSEATYESGFVIDKFPISRPNLTFSTLTVSNMSPEDSSIYLCSVDVDSEAFFGQGTRLTVV.

A few counts support this clonotype. The V gene is TRBV5-1, the J gene TRBJ1-1, with TRBD1 matching 8 bases. Trimming cost V 4 bases and J 5 bases; bases outside gene matches: 7. The CDR3 runs to 14 residues. Germline lookup yields CDR1 SGHRS and CDR2 YFSETQ. CDR3 coding DNA: TGCGCCAGCAGCCCAGGGGGCACGGAGACTGAAGCTTTCTTT. It yields the protein CASSPGGTETEAFF.

This clonotype has a count of ten or more. The chain uses TRBV28 and TRBJ1-6; 7 nucleotides agree with TRBD1. Germline CDR1 and CDR2: MDHEN and SYDVKM. V lost 5 bases and J lost 6; bases outside the gene matches: 7. The CDR3 is made up of 15 amino acids. CDR3 loop: CASSTRQGGNSPLHF. For the CDR3, the DNA is TGTGCCAGCAGTACCCGACAGGGCGGTAATTCACCCCTCCACTTT.

This clonotype was picked up many times. V usage is TRBV11-2 and J usage is TRBJ2-2; perhaps D is TRBD1 or TRBD2 (6 bases each). Germline CDR1 is SGHAT and CDR2 is FQNNGV. This CDR3 is 16 amino acids long. Trimming took off 1 base at V and 6 bases at J, with 15 bases between the two ends. The CDR3 protein is CASSLGPGRGAGELFF. The CDR3, as DNA: TGTGCCAGCAGCTTAGGACCGGGAAGGGGGGCCGGGGAGCTGTTTTTT.

This chain uses TRBV6-5 with TRBJ2-7; the D call may be TRBD1 or TRBD2 (5 bases each). CDR3 size: 15 residues. The germline gives CDR1 MNHEY, CDR2 SVGAGI. Trimming cost V 5 bases and J 3 bases, with 17 bases left between them. Here the CDR3 DNA reads TGTGCCAGCAGTATCGACAGCCGGGGCGTCTACGAGCAGTACTTC. Encoded protein: CASSIDSRGVYEQYF.